This TCR beta chain was found in a study of cytomegalovirus exposure and HLA in healthy donors. Germline V gene data show CDR1 as SEHNR and CDR2 as FQNEAQ (reference sequence). The CDR3 sequence is 12 residues long. Trimming removed 5 bases at V and 4 bases at J, with 9 bases between. PCR used 60 Vbeta primers and 13 Jbeta primers. The table came from immunoSEQ multiplex PCR; TCRdb's copy has only in-frame clones and leaves some out. The table includes approximately 150,000 clones, around 86% detected once. The rearrangement uses TRBV7-9 and TRBJ2-7; possibly TRBD1 for D (6 bases). Sequences were obtained from PBMCs. The origin of this receptor is a male donor in good health and CMV-seronegative. The CDR3 protein is CASSGTGYEQYF. DNA of the CDR3: TGTGCCAGCAGCGGAACAGGGTACGAGCAGTACTTC.